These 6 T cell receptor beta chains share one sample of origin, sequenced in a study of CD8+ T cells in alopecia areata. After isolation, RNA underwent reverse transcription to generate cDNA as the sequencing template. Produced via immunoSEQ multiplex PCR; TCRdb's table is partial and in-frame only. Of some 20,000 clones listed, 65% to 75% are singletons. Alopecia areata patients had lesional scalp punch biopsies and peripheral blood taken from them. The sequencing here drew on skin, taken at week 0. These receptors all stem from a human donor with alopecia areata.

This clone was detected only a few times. For the CDR3, the DNA is TGTGCCTGGAGTGTAAACCCTGGTGCGCAGTATTTT. It codes for CAWSVNPGAQYF. The chain carries TRBV30 and TRBJ2-3; D unclear. The germline V gene encodes CDR1 GTSNPN and CDR2 SVGIG (reference sequence). Trimming cost V 0 bases and J 10 bases, with 11 bases left between them. This CDR3 has 12 residues.

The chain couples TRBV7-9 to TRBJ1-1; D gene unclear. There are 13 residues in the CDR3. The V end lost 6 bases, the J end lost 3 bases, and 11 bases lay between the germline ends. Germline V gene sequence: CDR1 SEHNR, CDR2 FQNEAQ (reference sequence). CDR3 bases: TGTGCCAGCAGTGGGAGGGTTTACACTGAAGCTTTCTTT. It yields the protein CASSGRVYTEAFF.

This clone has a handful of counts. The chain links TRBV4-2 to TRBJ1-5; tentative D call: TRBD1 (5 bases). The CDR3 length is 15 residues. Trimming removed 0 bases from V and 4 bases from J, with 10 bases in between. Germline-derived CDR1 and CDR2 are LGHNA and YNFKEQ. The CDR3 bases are TGTGCCAGCAGCCAAGATCTGGGGGGAAATCAGCCCCAGCATTTT. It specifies CASSQDLGGNQPQHF.

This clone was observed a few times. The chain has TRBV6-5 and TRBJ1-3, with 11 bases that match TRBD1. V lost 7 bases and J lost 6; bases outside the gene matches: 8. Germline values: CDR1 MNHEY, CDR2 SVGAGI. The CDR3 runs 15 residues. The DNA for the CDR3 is TGTGCCAGCACCAACGGACAGGGGGCTGAAAACACCATATATTTT. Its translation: CASTNGQGAENTIYF.

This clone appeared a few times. Here the CDR3 reads CARRRGAGSEETQYF. CDR3 in DNA: TGCGCCAGGCGCAGGGGGGCGGGGAGTGAAGAGACCCAGTACTTC. V usage is TRBV5-1 and J usage is TRBJ2-5, with D possibly TRBD1 on 7 matching bases. Germline loops: CDR1 SGHRS, CDR2 YFSETQ. Deletions cut 8 bases from V and 3 bases from J, with 20 bases between. This CDR3 is 15 amino acids long.

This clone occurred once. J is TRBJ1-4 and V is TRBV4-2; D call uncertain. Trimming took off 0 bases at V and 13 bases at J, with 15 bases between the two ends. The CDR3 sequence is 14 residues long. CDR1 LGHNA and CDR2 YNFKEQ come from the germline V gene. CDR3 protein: CASSQDWQGKRLFF. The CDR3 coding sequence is TGTGCCAGCAGCCAAGATTGGCAAGGGAAAAGACTGTTTTTT.